This T cell receptor (beta chain) was recovered during a study of blood T cell repertoires in COVID-19. Across the whole study: The analysed material was cDNA or gDNA that came from T cells, B-cell-depleted T cells, or PBMCs.

V lost 0 bases and J 2 bases, leaving 9 bases between the germline ends. Per germline, CDR1 SGHRS and CDR2 YFSETQ. This CDR3 region has 14 residues. Data came from immunoSEQ multiplex PCR; TCRdb stores just in-frame clones and leaves some out. The data contain about 220,000 clones, roughly 80% of them singletons. Worth noting for this clone: Other DNA sequences within the sample encode an identical CDR3.

The J gene is TRBJ2-7, the V gene TRBV5-1; a weak D match, TRBD1 (5 bases). The receptor comes from a human donor in a cohort sampled during active COVID-19. The sequenced sample was peripheral blood. The CDR3 DNA follows: TGCGCCAGCAGCTTGGGTCAGGGTCCCTACGAGCAGTACTTC. Amino acids: CASSLGQGPYEQYF.